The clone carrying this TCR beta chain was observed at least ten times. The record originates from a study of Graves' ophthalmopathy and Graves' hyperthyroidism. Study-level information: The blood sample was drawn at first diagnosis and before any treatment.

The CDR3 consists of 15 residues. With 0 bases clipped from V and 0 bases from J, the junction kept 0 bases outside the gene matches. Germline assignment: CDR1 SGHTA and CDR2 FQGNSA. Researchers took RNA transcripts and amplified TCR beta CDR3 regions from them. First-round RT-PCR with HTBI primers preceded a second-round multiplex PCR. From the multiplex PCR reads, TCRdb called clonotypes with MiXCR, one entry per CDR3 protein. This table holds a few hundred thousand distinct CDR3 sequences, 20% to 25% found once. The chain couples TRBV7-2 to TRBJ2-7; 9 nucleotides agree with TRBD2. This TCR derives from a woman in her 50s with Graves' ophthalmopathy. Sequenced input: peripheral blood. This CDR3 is CASSLASGSSYEQYF. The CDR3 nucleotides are TGTGCCAGCAGCTTAGCTAGCGGGAGCTCCTACGAGCAGTACTTC.